A single sample is the source of the 4 T cell receptor beta chains below, sequenced in a study of T cells expressing NK-cell markers. TCRdb re-analyzed the 5' RACE reads; it lists each CDR3 protein once, without DNA. This sample's clone table lists about 260,000 distinct CDR3 sequences. What was sequenced was blood T cells: a sorted CD56 or NKG2C T cell subset, CD4+ or CD8+ T cells, or bulk PBMC T cells (not recorded which). The receptors originated from a man younger than 35 in good health.

The CDR3 reads CASSEGGGKETQYF. The chain recombines TRBV2 with TRBJ2-5; TCRdb calls TRBD1, which cannot be checked without DNA. CDR1 is SNHLY, CDR2 FYNNEI, per germline. The CDR3 is 14 amino acids.

The CDR3 is CSVGLRLARGTDTQYF. The J gene is TRBJ2-3, the V gene TRBV29-1; TCRdb designates TRBD2, a call that cannot be tested without DNA. This CDR3 has 16 residues. The germline V gene has CDR1 SQVTM and CDR2 ANQGSEA.

V gene TRBV4-2 combines with J gene TRBJ1-1; as DNA is missing, the TRBD1 call by TCRdb cannot be tested. The CDR3 contains 16 residues. CDR1 and CDR2 (germline): LGHNA, YNFKEQ. This CDR3 reads CASSRTGQKGGTEAFF.

The rearrangement joins TRBV18 to TRBJ2-7. There are 14 residues in the CDR3. The V gene's germline CDR1 is KGHSH and CDR2 LQKENI. CDR3 residues: CASSPLGPEAEQYF.